This T cell receptor (beta chain) was documented in a study of T cells in Graves' hyperthyroidism and ophthalmopathy. Findings and caveats of the study: Separation of ophthalmopathy from stable hyperthyroidism was achieved by a 13 V-J model.

The germline gives CDR1 SGHKS, CDR2 YYEKEE (reference sequence). The CDR3 spans 18 residues. J gave up 3 bases and V 7 bases, and 13 bases lay outside the gene matches. Using RNA transcripts as the source, TCR beta CDR3 regions were amplified. Researchers ran a first-round RT-PCR on the TCR CDR3 using the HTBI primer set. TCRdb reprocessed the multiplex PCR reads via MiXCR and lists one record per CDR3 protein. The sample gives under 400,000 distinct CDR3 sequences, roughly 15% of which show up once; approximately 19% is in the top ten. In its sample, this clonotype was seen many times. Its target is unknown.

The TCR comes from an older woman with Graves' ophthalmopathy. The sample taken for sequencing was blood. The gene calls are TRBV5-5 and TRBJ2-1; 13 bases fit TRBD2. CDR3 in DNA: TGTGCCAGCGGGACCTCCGGGACTAGCGGGATAAACTACAATGAGCAGTTCTTC. It codes for CASGTSGTSGINYNEQFF.